Following are 6 T cell receptor beta chains from one sample sequenced in a study of siplizumab effects on memory and regulatory T cells. Generated by immunoSEQ multiplex PCR, the TCRdb table keeps only in-frame clones and is missing some. The data show 70,000 to 90,000 clones, 80% to 90% seen once. Sequencing was carried out using CD4+ T cells sorted from blood. Receptor source: a human donor in good health.

This chain uses TRBV25-1 with TRBJ1-2, with 7 bases that match TRBD1. Germline-derived CDR1 and CDR2 are MGHDK and SYGVNS. CDR3 length: 14 residues. With 2 bases clipped from V and 10 bases from J, the junction kept 10 bases outside the gene matches. This chain's CDR3 is CASSEPGGISDYTF. As DNA, the CDR3 is TGTGCCAGCAGTGAACCAGGGGGTATATCGGACTACACCTTC.

The chain uses TRBV5-1 and TRBJ2-7, with D perhaps TRBD1 (6 bases). V lost 0 bases to trimming and J lost 6 bases, with 13 bases between them. The CDR3 has 14 residues. Germline V gene lookup returns CDR1 SGHRS and CDR2 YFSETQ. The CDR3 here is CASSLDRVFSEQYF. Here the CDR3 DNA reads TGCGCCAGCAGCTTGGACAGGGTCTTTTCCGAGCAGTACTTC.

The V and J genes are TRBV19 and TRBJ2-7; TRBD1 matches at 12 bases. CDR3 length equals 18 residues. CDR1 is LNHDA and CDR2 is SQIVND in the germline V gene (reference sequence). With 5 bases clipped from V and 4 bases from J, the junction kept 15 bases outside the gene matches. The CDR3 loop reads CASSLGQGAYLQMYEQYF. For the CDR3, the DNA is TGTGCCAGTAGTCTGGGACAGGGGGCGTACCTTCAAATGTACGAGCAGTACTTC.

This clone was seen a few times. The rearrangement links TRBV30 to TRBJ1-1; no definite D call. The CDR3 extends over 13 amino acids. The germline V and J ends were trimmed by 2 bases and 2 bases, with 9 bases remaining between them. Per germline, CDR1 GTSNPN and CDR2 SVGIG (reference sequence). CDR3 nucleotide sequence: TGTGCCTGGAGTAAGGTCCTCAACACTGAAGCTTTCTTT. Amino acids: CAWSKVLNTEAFF.

The J gene is TRBJ1-2, the V gene TRBV7-2; TRBD1 aligns across 11 bases. Germline loops: CDR1 SGHTA, CDR2 FQGNSA. The J segment lost 4 bases and the V segment lost 5 bases, leaving 9 bases of the junction unmatched. The CDR3 has 16 amino acids. The CDR3 sequence is CASSRTGGGTSYGYTF. For the CDR3, the DNA is TGTGCCAGCAGCCGGACAGGGGGCGGAACCTCCTATGGCTACACCTTC.

V is TRBV7-2 and J is TRBJ2-5, with TRBD2 matching 7 bases. The CDR3 loop spans 15 amino acids. Germline CDR1 and CDR2: SGHTA and FQGNSA. V trimming: 0 bases; J trimming: 5 bases; junction bases outside the gene matches: 6. The CDR3 loop is CASSLARQGGETQYF. DNA for the CDR3: TGTGCCAGCAGCTTAGCCAGGCAGGGAGGGGAGACCCAGTACTTC. Complete variable domain (other parts from reference TRBV7-2 and TRBJ2-5): GAGVSQSPSNKVTEKGKDVELRCDPISGHTALYWYRQSLGQGLEFLIYFQGNSAPDKSGLPSDRFSAERTGGSVSTLTIQRTQQEDSAVYLCASSLARQGGETQYFGPGTRLLVL.